This T cell receptor beta chain was identified during a study of blood T cells in healthy people across ages. Study-level findings and limits: Lack of knowledge of donor CMV status possibly confounded expanded clonotype changes.

This clonotype was detected a few times. Its antigen is unknown. Trimming removed 5 bases at V and 11 bases at J, with 15 bases between. Germline assignment: CDR1 SGHTA and CDR2 FQGNSA. This CDR3 contains 12 residues. A sample-barcoded 5' primer and a J-beta primer mix were used in a second PCR of roughly 7 to 12 cycles. Every molecule of cDNA carried a tag from a template-switch adaptor with 12 random nucleotides. Every sample produced at least 2.5 million CDR3-containing paired-end reads. TCRdb fed the 5' RACE reads into MiXCR, producing one record per CDR3 protein. Among about 1.5 million distinct CDR3 sequences, under 55% were seen once, and the ten largest hold roughly 3.7%.

Sample: blood. The TCR originated in a young woman in good health. The chain combines TRBV7-2 with TRBJ2-5; perhaps TRBD2 as D (6 bases). CDR3 sequence (DNA): TGTGCCAGCAGCCCTCAGGAGGGACTTCAGTACTTC. Amino acid sequence: CASSPQEGLQYF.